A selection of T cell receptor beta chains follows, all from one sample in a study of T cell repertoires in cytomegalovirus infection. TCRdb itself ran the reads through MiXCR, one entry per CDR3 protein. The repertoire consists of roughly 110,000 distinct CDR3 sequences, with under 35% occurring once and the leading ten covering around two fifths. What these receptors recognize is not known. Here the sequenced sample was CD8+ T cells from cultured PBMCs, taken from culture after CMV antigen stimulation. Receptor source: a human donor in good health (CMV status not recorded). Some clones in this sample may be carry-over from other donors' samples. The CDR3 runs from the conserved cysteine through the conserved F or W. A D gene is named only where the DNA matches it firmly. A row's size may be missing; if present it is once, few, many or a size class.

j_call d_call v_call clone_size cdr3_aa cdr3_nt
TRBJ2-2 TRBD1 TRBV6-5 few CASSYRGPNTGELFF TGTGCCAGCAGTTACAGGGGGCCTAACACCGGGGAGCTGTTTTTT
TRBJ1-2 TRBD1 TRBV4-3 . CASSQESTGWNGYTF TGCGCCAGCAGCCAAGAGTCGACAGGGTGGAATGGCTACACCTTC
TRBJ2-5 . TRBV6-2/TRBV6-3 few CASRLFGSVGETQYF TGTGCCAGCAGGTTGTTTGGAAGTGTGGGGGAGACCCAGTACTTC
TRBJ1-2 TRBD1 TRBV20-1 few CSAGTGGSGYTF TGCAGTGCAGGGACAGGGGGCAGTGGCTACACCTTC
TRBJ1-1 . TRBV6-2/TRBV6-3 . CASSYSPTGNTEAFF TGTGCCAGCAGTTACTCCCCGACGGGAAACACTGAAGCTTTCTTT
TRBJ2-1 . TRBV2 . CASRFVPYNEQFF TGTGCCAGCAGATTTGTTCCGTACAATGAGCAGTTCTTC
TRBJ2-1 . TRBV7-9 many CASSSGLGASSYNEQFF TGTGCCAGCAGCTCGGGACTTGGCGCGAGCTCCTACAATGAGCAGTTCTTC
TRBJ2-7 . TRBV11-2 . CASSLVDYSDEQYF TGTGCCAGCAGCTTAGTCGATTACTCTGACGAGCAGTACTTC
TRBJ2-1 TRBD2 TRBV12-3/TRBV12-4 . CASRVSGSSYNEQFF TGTGCCAGCAGAGTTAGCGGGAGCTCCTACAATGAGCAGTTCTTC
TRBJ2-5 . TRBV7-2 many CASSRGLETQYF TGTGCCAGCAGCAGGGGCTTAGAGACCCAGTACTTC
TRBJ2-7 . TRBV4-1 . CASSQDGGGGGEQYF TGCGCCAGCAGCCAAGATGGGGGGGGGGGCGGCGAGCAGTACTTC
TRBJ1-5 . TRBV6-6 . CASREGSNQPQHF TGTGCCAGCAGGGAGGGTAGCAATCAGCCCCAGCATTTT
TRBJ2-1 TRBD1 TRBV11-1 . CASSYTDRGLNNEQFF TGTGCCAGCAGCTACACAGACAGGGGGTTAAACAATGAGCAGTTCTTC
TRBJ2-6 . TRBV6-5 . CASSYSQRLSSGANVLTF TGTGCCAGCAGTTACTCTCAACGGTTGAGCTCTGGGGCCAACGTCCTGACTTTC
TRBJ2-1 TRBD2 TRBV6-1 many CASNPTGGRDEQFF TGTGCCAGCAATCCGACAGGCGGGAGGGATGAGCAGTTCTTC